This T cell receptor (beta chain) is drawn from a study of lymphopenia after photon versus proton radiotherapy. Study-wide results and limits: Larger post-nadir TCR diversity loss correlated inversely with survival in deceased patients. After lymphocyte nadir, photon-treated repertoires showed oligoclonal expansion, especially CD8+ Temra. Photon-treated patients lost naive T cells and TCR diversity; proton-treated stayed stable. Authors raise, but do not show, better survival with proton therapy.

This clone was observed a handful of times. What it recognizes is unknown. TCRdb's table, derived via immunoSEQ multiplex PCR, lists solely in-frame clones and lacks some. The repertoire holds 68,000 or so clones, with approximately 91% as singletons. The CDR3 loop spans 13 amino acids. Deletions cut 10 bases from V and 5 bases from J, with 18 bases between. Germline assignment: CDR1 ENHRY and CDR2 SYGVKD. This clonotype was sampled from a woman in her seventies with pancreatic cancer. The material sequenced was peripheral blood, taken from a patient treated with photon-based radiotherapy. The V gene is TRBV10-3, the J gene TRBJ2-7, with D possibly TRBD2 on 6 matching bases. The CDR3 sequence is CATEVAGGDEQYF. CDR3 DNA sequence: TGTGCCACCGAGGTGGCAGGAGGGGACGAGCAGTACTTC.